This TCR beta chain was retrieved from a study of T cell responses to AZD1222 COVID-19 vaccine. TCRdb's copy holds only in-frame clones and misses some; the assay was immunoSEQ multiplex PCR. The sample records around 140,000 clones, approximately 83% being singletons. CDR1 and CDR2 from the germline V gene are SQVTM and ANQGSEA. The CDR3 is 12 amino acids. V was clipped by 3 bases and J by 6 bases, with 10 bases between them. For this clone: Its specificity is unknown.

Findings and caveats of the study: Most donors were white British, females outnumbered males, and clonal diversity was possibly underestimated. Spike-specific TCR repertoires showed rising breadth and depth after two AZD1222 doses. Only six people who got AZD1222 tested seropositive at baseline. As reported, nearly half of all spike-specific TCRs target variant regions that are unmutated.

The sequenced sample was peripheral blood, obtained on day 0 of AZD1222 vaccination. The rearrangement uses TRBV29-1 and TRBJ2-3; no clear D gene. The TCR comes from an adult in good health. The CDR3 here is CSVEVPPDTQYF. The CDR3 DNA sequence: TGCAGCGTTGAGGTCCCACCCGATACGCAGTATTTT.